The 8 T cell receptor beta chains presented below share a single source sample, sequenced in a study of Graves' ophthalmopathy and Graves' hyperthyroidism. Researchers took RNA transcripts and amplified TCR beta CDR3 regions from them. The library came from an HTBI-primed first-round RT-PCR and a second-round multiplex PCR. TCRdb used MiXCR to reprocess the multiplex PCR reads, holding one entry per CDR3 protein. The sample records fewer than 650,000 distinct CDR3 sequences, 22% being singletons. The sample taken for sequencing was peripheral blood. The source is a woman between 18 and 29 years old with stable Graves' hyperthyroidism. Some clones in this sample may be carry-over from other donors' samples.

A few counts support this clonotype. The CDR3 here is CASSQGQGRNQPQHF. CDR3 coding DNA: TGCGCCAGCAGCCAAGGACAGGGTCGTAATCAGCCCCAGCATTTT. The V and J genes are TRBV4-1 and TRBJ1-5; 7 bases fit TRBD1. The CDR3 covers 15 residues. The V and J ends lost 1 base and 4 bases, in that order; junction bases with no gene match: 4. Germline lookup yields CDR1 MGHRA and CDR2 YSYEKL.

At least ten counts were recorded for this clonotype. CDR3 in DNA: TGTGCCAGCTCCCTTCTCGGACAGGATCAAGAGACCCAGTACTTC. The encoded protein is CASSLLGQDQETQYF. This rearrangement joins TRBV6-5 to TRBJ2-5, with 7 positions matching TRBD1. V gave up 8 bases and J gave up 2 bases; unmatched junction bases: 11. The CDR3 spans 15 residues. CDR1 is MNHEY, CDR2 SVGAGI, per germline.

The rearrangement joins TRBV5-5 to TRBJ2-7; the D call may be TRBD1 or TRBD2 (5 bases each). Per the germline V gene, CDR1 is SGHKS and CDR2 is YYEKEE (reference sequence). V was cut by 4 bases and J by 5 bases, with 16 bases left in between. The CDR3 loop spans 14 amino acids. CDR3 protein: CASSPGPGAHEQYF. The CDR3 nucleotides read TGTGCCAGCAGCCCTGGACCCGGGGCCCACGAGCAGTACTTC.

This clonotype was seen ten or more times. Written as DNA, the CDR3 is TGTGCCACCGATGACCTCTTCGGCGGGGAGCTGTTTTTT. Its translation: CATDDLFGGELFF. V usage is TRBV10-3 and J usage is TRBJ2-2, with D unresolved. The germline gives CDR1 ENHRY, CDR2 SYGVKD. Trimming left V 10 bases short and J 7 bases short, with 16 bases between. CDR3 length: 13 residues.

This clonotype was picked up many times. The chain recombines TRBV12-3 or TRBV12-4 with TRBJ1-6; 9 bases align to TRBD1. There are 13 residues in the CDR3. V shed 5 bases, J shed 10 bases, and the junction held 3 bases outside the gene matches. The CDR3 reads CASSRQGDSPLHF. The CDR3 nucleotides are TGTGCCAGCAGTCGACAGGGGGACTCACCCCTCCACTTT.

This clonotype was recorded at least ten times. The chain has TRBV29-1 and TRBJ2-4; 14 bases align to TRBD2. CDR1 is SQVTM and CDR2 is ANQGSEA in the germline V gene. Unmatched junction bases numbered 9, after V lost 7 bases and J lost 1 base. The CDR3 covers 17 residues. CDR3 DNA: TGCAGCGCCACCGGACTAGCGGGAGGAGGGGCCAAAAACATTCAGTACTTC. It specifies CSATGLAGGGAKNIQYF.

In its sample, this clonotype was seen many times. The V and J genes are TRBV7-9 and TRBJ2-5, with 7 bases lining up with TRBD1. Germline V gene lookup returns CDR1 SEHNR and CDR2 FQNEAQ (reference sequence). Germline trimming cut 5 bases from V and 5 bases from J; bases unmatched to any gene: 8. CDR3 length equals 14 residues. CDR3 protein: CASSRRQGGETQYF. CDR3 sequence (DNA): TGTGCCAGCAGCCGGAGACAGGGCGGGGAGACCCAGTACTTC. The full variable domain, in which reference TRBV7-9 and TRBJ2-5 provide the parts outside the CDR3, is DTGVSQNPRHKITKRGQNVTFRCDPISEHNRLYWYRQTLGQGPEFLTYFQNEAQLEKSRLLSDRFSAERPKGSFSTLEIQRTEQGDSAMYLCASSRRQGGETQYFGPGTRLLVL.

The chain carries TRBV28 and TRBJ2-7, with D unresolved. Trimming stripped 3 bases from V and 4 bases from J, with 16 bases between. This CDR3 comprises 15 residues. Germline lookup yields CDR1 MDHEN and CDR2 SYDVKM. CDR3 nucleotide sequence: TGTGCCAGCAGTTTTGGCGGCATAGTTTCATACGAGCAGTACTTC. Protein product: CASSFGGIVSYEQYF.